This TCR beta chain comes out of a study of blood T cell repertoires in COVID-19. Study context: The United States, Italy and Spain were the sources of the acute and convalescent COVID-19 samples.

The V and J ends lost 5 bases and 3 bases, in that order; junction bases with no gene match: 9. CDR3 length: 15 amino acids. Germline V gene lookup returns CDR1 SGHNT and CDR2 YENEEA. The table came from immunoSEQ multiplex PCR; TCRdb's copy has only in-frame clones and leaves some out. This sample has 300,000 to 400,000 clones, with approximately 90% found just once. This chain uses TRBV11-3 with TRBJ1-2; TRBD1 aligns across 7 bases. This TCR derives from a young woman who had recovered from COVID-19. Sequenced sample: peripheral blood. CDR3 sequence (DNA): TGTGCCAGCAGCGGGGGACAGTTATTTGACTATGGCTACACCTTC. Translation gives CASSGGQLFDYGYTF.